This T cell receptor beta chain was obtained from a study of blood T cells in healthy people across ages. Overall study results and limits: Any conclusive comparison of naive versus antigen-experienced cells was prevented by using unsorted PBMCs.

Comment on this clonotype: Its antigen is undetermined.

It was with a sample-barcoded 5' primer and a J-beta primer mix that a second PCR of about 6 to 12 cycles was run. From the 5' RACE reads, TCRdb called clonotypes with MiXCR, one entry per CDR3 protein. The sample lists about 930,000 distinct CDR3 sequences; about 29% were seen once. CDR1 and CDR2 from the germline V gene are SGHDN and FVKESK. V was trimmed by 4 bases and J by 4 bases, leaving 10 bases between them. The CDR3 has 13 amino acids. A further study also used this sample, focusing on T cells of mothers and their children. That paper notes: In this cohort, donors were a few healthy Caucasian mothers plus their six children.

The sequencing input was blood. The receptor comes from a woman aged 40 to 50 in good health. V is TRBV14 and J is TRBJ1-2; no firm D call. CDR3 coding DNA: TGTGCCAGCAGCCTGACACCAACCTATGGCTACACCTTC. Translating it yields CASSLTPTYGYTF.